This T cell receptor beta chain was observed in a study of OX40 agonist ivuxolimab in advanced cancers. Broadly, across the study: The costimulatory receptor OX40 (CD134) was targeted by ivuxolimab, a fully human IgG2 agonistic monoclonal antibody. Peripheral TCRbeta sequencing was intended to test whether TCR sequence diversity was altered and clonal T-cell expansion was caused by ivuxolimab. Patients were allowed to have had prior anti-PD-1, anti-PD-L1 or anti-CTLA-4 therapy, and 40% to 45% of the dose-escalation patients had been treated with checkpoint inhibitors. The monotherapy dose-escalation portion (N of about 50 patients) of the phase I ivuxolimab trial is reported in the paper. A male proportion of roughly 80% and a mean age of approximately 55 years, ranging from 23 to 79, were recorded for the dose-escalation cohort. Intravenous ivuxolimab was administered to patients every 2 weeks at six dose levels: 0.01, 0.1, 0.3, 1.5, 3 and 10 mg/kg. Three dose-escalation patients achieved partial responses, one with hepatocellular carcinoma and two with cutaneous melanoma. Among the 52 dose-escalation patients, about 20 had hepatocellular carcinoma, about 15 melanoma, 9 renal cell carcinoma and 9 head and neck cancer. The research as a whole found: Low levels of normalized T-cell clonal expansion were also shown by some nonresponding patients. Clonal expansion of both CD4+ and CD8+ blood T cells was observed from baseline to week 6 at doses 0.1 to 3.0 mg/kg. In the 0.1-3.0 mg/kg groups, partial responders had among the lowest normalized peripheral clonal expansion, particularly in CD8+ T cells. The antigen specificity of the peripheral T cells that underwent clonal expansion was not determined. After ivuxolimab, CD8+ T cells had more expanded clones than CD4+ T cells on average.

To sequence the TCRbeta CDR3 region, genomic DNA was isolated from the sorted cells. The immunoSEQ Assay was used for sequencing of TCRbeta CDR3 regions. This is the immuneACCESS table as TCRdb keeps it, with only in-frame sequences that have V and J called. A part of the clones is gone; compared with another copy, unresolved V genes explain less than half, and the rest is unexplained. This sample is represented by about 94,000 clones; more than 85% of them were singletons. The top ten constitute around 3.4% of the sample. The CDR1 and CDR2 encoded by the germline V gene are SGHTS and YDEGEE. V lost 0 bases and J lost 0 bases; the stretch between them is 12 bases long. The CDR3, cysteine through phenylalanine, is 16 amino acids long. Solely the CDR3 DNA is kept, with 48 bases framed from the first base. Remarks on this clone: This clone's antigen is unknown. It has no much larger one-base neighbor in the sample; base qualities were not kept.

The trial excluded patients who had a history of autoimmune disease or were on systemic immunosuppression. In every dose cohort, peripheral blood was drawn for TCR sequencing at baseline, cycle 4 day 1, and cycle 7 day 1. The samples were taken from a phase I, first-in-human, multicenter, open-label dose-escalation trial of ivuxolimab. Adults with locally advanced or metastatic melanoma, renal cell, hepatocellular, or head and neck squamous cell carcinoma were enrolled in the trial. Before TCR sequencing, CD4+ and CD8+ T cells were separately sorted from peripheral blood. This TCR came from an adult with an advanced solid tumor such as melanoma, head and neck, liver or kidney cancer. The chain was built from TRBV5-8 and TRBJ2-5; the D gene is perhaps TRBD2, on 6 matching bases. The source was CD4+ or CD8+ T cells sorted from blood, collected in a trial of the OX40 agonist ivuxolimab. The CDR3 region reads CASSLGGVLYQETQYF. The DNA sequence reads TGTGCCAGCAGCTTGGGGGGGGTCCTGTACCAAGAGACCCAGTACTTC.